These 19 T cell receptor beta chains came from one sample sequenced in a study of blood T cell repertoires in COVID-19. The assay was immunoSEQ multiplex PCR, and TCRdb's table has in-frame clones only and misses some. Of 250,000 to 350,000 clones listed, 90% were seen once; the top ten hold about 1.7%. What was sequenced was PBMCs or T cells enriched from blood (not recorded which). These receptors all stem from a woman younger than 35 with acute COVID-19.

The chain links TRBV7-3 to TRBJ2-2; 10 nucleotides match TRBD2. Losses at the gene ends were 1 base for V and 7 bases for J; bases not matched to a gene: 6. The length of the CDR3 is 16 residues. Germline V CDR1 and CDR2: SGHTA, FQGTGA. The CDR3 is CASSLMRASGSGELFF. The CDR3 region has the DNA TGTGCCAGCAGCTTAATGCGGGCTAGCGGGAGCGGGGAGCTGTTTTTT.

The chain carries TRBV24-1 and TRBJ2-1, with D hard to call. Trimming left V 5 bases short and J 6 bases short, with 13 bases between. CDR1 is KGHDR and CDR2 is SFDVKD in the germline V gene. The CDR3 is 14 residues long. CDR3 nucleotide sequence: TGTGCCACCAGTGCCCCTAATTCGGGCAATGAGCAGTTCTTC. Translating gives CATSAPNSGNEQFF.

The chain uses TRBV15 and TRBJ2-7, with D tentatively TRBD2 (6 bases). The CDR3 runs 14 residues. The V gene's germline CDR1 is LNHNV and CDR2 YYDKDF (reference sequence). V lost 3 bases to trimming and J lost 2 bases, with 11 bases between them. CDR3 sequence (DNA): TGTGCCACCAGCAGGACTAGATCCCCCTACGAGCAGTACTTC. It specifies CATSRTRSPYEQYF.

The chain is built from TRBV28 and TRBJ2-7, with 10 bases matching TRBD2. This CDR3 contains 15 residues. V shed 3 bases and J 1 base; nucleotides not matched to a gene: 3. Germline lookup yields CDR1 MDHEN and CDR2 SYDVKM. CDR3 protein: CASSFSAGGSYEQYF. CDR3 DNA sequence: TGTGCCAGCAGTTTCTCAGCGGGAGGGTCCTACGAGCAGTACTTC. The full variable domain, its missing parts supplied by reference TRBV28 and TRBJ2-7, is DVKVTQSSRYLVKRTGEKVFLECVQDMDHENMFWYRQDPGLGLRLIYFSYDVKMKEKGDIPEGYSVSREKKERFSLILESASTNQTSMYLCASSFSAGGSYEQYFGPGTRLTVT.

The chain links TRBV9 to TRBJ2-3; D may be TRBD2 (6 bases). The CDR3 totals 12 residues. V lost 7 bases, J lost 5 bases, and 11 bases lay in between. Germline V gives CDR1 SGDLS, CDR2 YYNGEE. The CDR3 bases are TGTGCCAGCGGGGCGGGGAAAGATACGCAGTATTTT. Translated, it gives CASGAGKDTQYF.

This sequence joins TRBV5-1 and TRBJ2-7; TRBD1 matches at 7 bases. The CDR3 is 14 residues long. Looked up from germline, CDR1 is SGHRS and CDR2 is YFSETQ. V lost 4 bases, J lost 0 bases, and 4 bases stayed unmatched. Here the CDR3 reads CASSTRQGSYEQYF. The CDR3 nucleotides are TGCGCCAGCAGCACCCGACAGGGCTCCTACGAGCAGTACTTC.

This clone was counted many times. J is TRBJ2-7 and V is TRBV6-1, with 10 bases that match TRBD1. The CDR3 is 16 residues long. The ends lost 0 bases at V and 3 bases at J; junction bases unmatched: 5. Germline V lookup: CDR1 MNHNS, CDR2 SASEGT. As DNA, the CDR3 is TGTGCCAGCAGTGAAGCAGAAGGACAGGGGGGCTACGAGCAGTACTTC. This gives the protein CASSEAEGQGGYEQYF.

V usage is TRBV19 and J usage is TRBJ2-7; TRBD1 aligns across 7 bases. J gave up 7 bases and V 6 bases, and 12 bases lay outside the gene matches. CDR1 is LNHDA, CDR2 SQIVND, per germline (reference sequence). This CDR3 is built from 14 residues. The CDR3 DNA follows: TGTGCCAGTAGGGTAGGGGGCGCCTTAGGAGAGCAGTACTTC. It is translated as CASRVGGALGEQYF. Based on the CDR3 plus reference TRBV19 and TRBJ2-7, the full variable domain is DGGITQSPKYLFRKEGQNVTLSCEQNLNHDAMYWYRQDPGQGLRLIYYSQIVNDFQKGDIAEGYSVSREKKESFPLTVTSAQKNPTAFYLCASRVGGALGEQYFGPGTRLTVT.

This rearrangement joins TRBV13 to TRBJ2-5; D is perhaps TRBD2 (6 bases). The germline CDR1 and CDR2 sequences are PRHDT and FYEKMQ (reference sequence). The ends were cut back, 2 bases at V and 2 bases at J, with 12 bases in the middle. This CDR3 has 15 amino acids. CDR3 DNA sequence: TGTGCCAGCAGCTTATACCGGGGAGGTCAAGAGACCCAGTACTTC. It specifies CASSLYRGGQETQYF.

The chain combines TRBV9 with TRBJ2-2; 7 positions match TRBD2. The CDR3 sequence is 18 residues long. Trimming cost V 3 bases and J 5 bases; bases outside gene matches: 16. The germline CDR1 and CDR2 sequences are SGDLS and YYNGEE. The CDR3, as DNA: TGTGCCAGCAGCGAGGAGGCTGGGAGGGTTTTATTGACCGGGGAGCTGTTTTTT. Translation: CASSEEAGRVLLTGELFF.

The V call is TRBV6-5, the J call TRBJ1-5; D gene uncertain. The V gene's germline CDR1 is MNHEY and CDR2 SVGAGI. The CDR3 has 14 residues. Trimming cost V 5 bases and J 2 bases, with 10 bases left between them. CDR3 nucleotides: TGTGCCAGCAGTCCCCGAGAGGGCAATCAGCCCCAGCATTTT. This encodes CASSPREGNQPQHF.

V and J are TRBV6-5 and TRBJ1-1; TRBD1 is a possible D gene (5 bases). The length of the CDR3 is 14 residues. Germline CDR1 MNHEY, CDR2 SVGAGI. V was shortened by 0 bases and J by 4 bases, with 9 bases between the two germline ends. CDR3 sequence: CASSYSSGPTEAFF. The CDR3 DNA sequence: TGTGCCAGCAGTTACTCGTCAGGGCCCACTGAAGCTTTCTTT.

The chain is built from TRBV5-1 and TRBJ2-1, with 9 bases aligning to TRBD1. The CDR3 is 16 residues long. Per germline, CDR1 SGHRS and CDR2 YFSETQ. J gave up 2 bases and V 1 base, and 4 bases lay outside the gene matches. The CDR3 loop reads CASSLQQGAAYNEQFF. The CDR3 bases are TGCGCCAGCAGCTTGCAACAGGGGGCTGCCTACAATGAGCAGTTCTTC.

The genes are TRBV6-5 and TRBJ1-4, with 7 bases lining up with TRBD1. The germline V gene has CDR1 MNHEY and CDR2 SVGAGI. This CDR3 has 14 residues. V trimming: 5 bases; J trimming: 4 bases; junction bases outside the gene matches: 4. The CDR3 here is CASSPGTVNEKLFF. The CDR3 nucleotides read TGTGCCAGCAGTCCCGGGACAGTTAATGAAAAACTGTTTTTT.

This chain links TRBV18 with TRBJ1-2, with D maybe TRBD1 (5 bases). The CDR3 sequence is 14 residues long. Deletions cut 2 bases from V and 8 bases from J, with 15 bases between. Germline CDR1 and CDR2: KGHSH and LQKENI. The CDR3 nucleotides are TGTGCCAGCTCACCAATTCGAGACAGCGAGGGCTACACCTTC. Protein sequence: CASSPIRDSEGYTF.

CDR3 region: CASSFPGEHNTGELFF. Here the CDR3 DNA reads TGTGCCAGCAGCTTTCCCGGGGAGCACAACACCGGGGAGCTGTTTTTT. The rearrangement joins TRBV7-9 to TRBJ2-2; TRBD2 might be the D (5 bases). Germline CDR1 is SEHNR and CDR2 is FQNEAQ (reference sequence). The CDR3 consists of 16 residues. The V gene lost 3 bases and the J gene lost 2 bases, with 13 bases spanning the gap.

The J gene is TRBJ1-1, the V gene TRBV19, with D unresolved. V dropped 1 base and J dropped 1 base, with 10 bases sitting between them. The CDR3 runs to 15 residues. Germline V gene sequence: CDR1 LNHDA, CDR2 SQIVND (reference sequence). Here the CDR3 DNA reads TGTGCCAGTAGTATAGGAGGAGGGCCGAACACTGAAGCTTTCTTT. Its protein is CASSIGGGPNTEAFF.

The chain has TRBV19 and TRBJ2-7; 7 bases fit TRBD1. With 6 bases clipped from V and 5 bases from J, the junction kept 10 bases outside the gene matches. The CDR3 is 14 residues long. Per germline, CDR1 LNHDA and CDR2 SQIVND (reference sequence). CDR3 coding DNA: TGTGCCAGTAGGAAAAGGGGGCGAGCGGACGAGCAGTACTTC. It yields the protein CASRKRGRADEQYF.

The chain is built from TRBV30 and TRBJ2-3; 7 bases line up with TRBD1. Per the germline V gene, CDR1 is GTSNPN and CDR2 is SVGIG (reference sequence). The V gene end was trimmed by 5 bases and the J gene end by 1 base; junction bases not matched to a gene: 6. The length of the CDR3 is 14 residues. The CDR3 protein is CAWGVTGRTDTQYF. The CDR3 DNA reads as TGTGCCTGGGGAGTGACAGGGCGCACAGATACGCAGTATTTT.